These 23 T cell receptor beta chains originate from one sample sequenced in a study of blood T cell repertoires in COVID-19 (TCRdb year 2020). The library came from the immunoSEQ multiplex PCR assay. TCRdb limited this immuneACCESS table to in-frame rearrangements with V and J called. A share of clones is missing; checked studies link under half to unresolved V genes, and the rest is unexplained. This sample has 200,000 to 250,000 clones in its table, and about 85% of those were observed once. Together, the top ten hold roughly 21% of the sample. The sample comprised peripheral blood. The receptors here all came from a man aged 25-40 years with active or convalescent COVID-19.

This clone was seen once. The chain uses TRBV4-2 and TRBJ1-1; maybe TRBD1 (6 bases). V lost 0 bases and J lost 0, with 14 bases in between. The CDR3 has 17 residues. The V gene's germline CDR1 is LGHNA and CDR2 YNFKEQ. Here the CDR3 DNA reads TGTGCCAGCAGCCAAGATCTTAACAGGGCGATGAACACTGAAGCTTTCTTT. This sequence encodes CASSQDLNRAMNTEAFF.

V and J are TRBV7-3 and TRBJ2-3; weak D call: TRBD2 (5 bases). V was cut by 2 bases and J by 10 bases, with 16 bases left in between. The CDR3 totals 14 residues. Germline CDR1 SGHTA, CDR2 FQGTGA. The CDR3 region has the DNA TGTGCCAGCAGCTTAGACGGGCCGGGAAACCCGCAGTATTTT. Its protein is CASSLDGPGNPQYF.

The rearrangement uses TRBV23-1 and TRBJ2-5; possible D gene TRBD2, 6 bases. TRBV23-1 is assigned to the ORF class and has an uncertain function. CDR3 length equals 15 residues. V dropped 2 bases and J dropped 3 bases, with 13 bases sitting between them. The CDR3 loop reads CASSQPTTSKETQYF. The CDR3 nucleotides are TGCGCCAGCAGTCAACCCACTACTAGCAAAGAGACCCAGTACTTC.

This CDR3 is CASRPDSYGYTF. The CDR3 DNA follows: TGTGCCAGCAGACCCGACTCCTACGGCTACACCTTC. J is TRBJ1-2 and V is TRBV5-8; D is undetermined. The CDR3 consists of 12 residues. Germline CDR1 SGHTS, CDR2 YDEGEE. V gave up 5 bases and J gave up 8 bases, with 13 bases separating them.

The V gene is TRBV27, the J gene TRBJ2-3; D not resolved. The CDR3 contains 13 residues. With 2 bases removed from V and 6 bases from J, the gap between germline ends came to 9 bases. Per germline, CDR1 MNHEY and CDR2 SMNVEV (reference sequence). CDR3 DNA: TGTGCCAGCAGTTTAGGTGTCGGGGATACGCAGTATTTT. Protein sequence: CASSLGVGDTQYF.

The CDR3 sequence is CASSPRTGINYEQYF. The CDR3 nucleotides are TGTGCCAGCAGCCCCCGGACAGGGATTAACTACGAGCAGTACTTC. The genes are TRBV9 and TRBJ2-7, with TRBD1 matching over 8 bases. The CDR3 is 15 residues long. V was pared by 4 bases and J by 3 bases, with 9 bases of the junction left unmatched. The V gene's germline CDR1 is SGDLS and CDR2 YYNGEE.

The V and J genes are TRBV11-2 and TRBJ2-5, with 9 positions matching TRBD1. The CDR3 loop spans 14 amino acids. The germline V gene has CDR1 SGHAT and CDR2 FQNNGV. The V and J ends lost 3 bases and 4 bases, in that order; junction bases with no gene match: 3. CDR3 DNA sequence: TGTGCCAGCAGCTTGGGACAGGGAGGAGAGACCCAGTACTTC. It codes for CASSLGQGGETQYF.

The chain is built from TRBV4-2 and TRBJ2-7, with D possibly TRBD2 on 6 matching bases. Germline CDR1 is LGHNA and CDR2 is YNFKEQ. CDR3 size: 13 residues. V dropped 1 base and J dropped 3 bases, with 7 bases sitting between them. The CDR3 DNA reads as TGTGCCAGCAGCCAAGGGACTATCTACGAGCAGTACTTC. Its protein product is CASSQGTIYEQYF.

The chain has TRBV12-3 or TRBV12-4 and TRBJ2-3; D is undetermined. The CDR3 spans 11 residues. The ends were cut back, 5 bases at V and 2 bases at J, with 2 bases in the middle. CDR3 sequence: CASSLTDTQYF. As DNA, the CDR3 is TGTGCCAGCAGTCTCACAGATACGCAGTATTTT.

In this sample, this clone turned up once. The V and J genes are TRBV6-1 and TRBJ1-5; D is ambiguous. Between the trimmed V and J ends, which lost 3 bases and 5 bases, there was a span of 17 bases. This CDR3 is built from 16 residues. Germline V lookup: CDR1 MNHNS, CDR2 SASEGT. CDR3 in amino acids: CASSDNRWASYQPQHF. In DNA, the CDR3 is TGTGCCAGCAGTGATAATCGTTGGGCCTCCTATCAGCCCCAGCATTTT.

The chain is built from TRBV28 and TRBJ1-4; D gene ambiguous. The CDR3 sequence is 13 residues long. Deletions cut 4 bases from V and 6 bases from J, with 9 bases between. Per the germline V gene, CDR1 is MDHEN and CDR2 is SYDVKM. The CDR3 DNA sequence: TGTGCCAGCAGTTCCGGAGCTGATGAAAAACTGTTTTTT. Its translation: CASSSGADEKLFF.

J is TRBJ2-7 and V is TRBV19; TRBD2 matches 9 bases. Trimming took 8 bases from V and 7 from J; bases not matched to a gene: 12. Per germline, CDR1 LNHDA and CDR2 SQIVND (reference sequence). This CDR3 comprises 14 residues. The CDR3 DNA follows: TGTGCCAGTCACCCTCCGGGACTAGCATGGGAGCAGTACTTC. As protein: CASHPPGLAWEQYF.

This chain uses TRBV5-4 with TRBJ2-5; TRBD1 is a possible D gene (6 bases). Deletions cut 4 bases from V and 5 bases from J, with 15 bases between. The germline V gene has CDR1 SGHNT and CDR2 YYREEE (reference sequence). This CDR3 spans 14 amino acids. CDR3 residues: CASSLAGVRETQYF. The CDR3 coding sequence is TGTGCCAGCAGCCTCGCAGGGGTGCGCGAGACCCAGTACTTC.

The chain combines TRBV18 with TRBJ1-4; tentative D call: TRBD1 (5 bases). The CDR3 spans 18 residues. Germline assignment: CDR1 KGHSH and CDR2 LQKENI. Trimming took off 0 bases at V and 0 bases at J, with 14 bases between the two ends. CDR3 DNA sequence: TGTGCCAGCTCACCACCGACAGTCAGAATTGCAACTAATGAAAAACTGTTTTTT. This sequence encodes CASSPPTVRIATNEKLFF.

CDR3 in DNA: TGTGCCAGTAGCCCGTTCCCCCGGGTGTGGGAGCAGTACTTC. Its protein product is CASSPFPRVWEQYF. This rearrangement joins TRBV19 to TRBJ2-7, with D unclear. Trimming removed 6 bases at V and 7 bases at J, with 19 bases between. CDR1 is LNHDA and CDR2 is SQIVND in the germline V gene (reference sequence). The CDR3 has 14 amino acids.

J is TRBJ1-3 and V is TRBV28; a weak D match, TRBD1 (5 bases). CDR1 is MDHEN and CDR2 is SYDVKM in the germline V gene. The V and J ends lost 5 bases and 7 bases respectively, with 15 bases between them. The CDR3 contains 14 residues. CDR3 loop: CASSAGPKVNTIYF. CDR3 DNA: TGTGCCAGCAGTGCGGGACCCAAGGTCAACACCATATATTTT.

This chain links TRBV7-2 with TRBJ2-7; 8 bases fit TRBD2. CDR1 is SGHTA, CDR2 FQGNSA, per germline. V lost 3 bases to trimming and J lost 0 bases; unmatched junction nucleotides: 13. CDR3 size: 18 residues. The CDR3, as DNA: TGTGCCAGCAGCTTGTTCGCCCTAGGAGCGGGGGCCTCCTACGAGCAGTACTTC. Amino acid sequence: CASSLFALGAGASYEQYF.

The chain employs TRBV11-2 and TRBJ2-7, with 9 nucleotides matching TRBD2. This CDR3 is built from 15 residues. With V trimmed by 6 bases and J by 2 bases, 8 bases remained unmatched. The germline CDR1 and CDR2 sequences are SGHAT and FQNNGV. CDR3 coding DNA: TGTGCCAGCAGTGGCTTCCCTAGCGGGACCTACGAGCAGTACTTC. As protein: CASSGFPSGTYEQYF.

This chain's CDR3 is CAIRRDSSTDTQYF. The CDR3 DNA is TGTGCCATCAGGCGGGACAGTAGCACAGATACGCAGTATTTT. The V call is TRBV10-3, the J call TRBJ2-3, with D maybe TRBD1 (7 bases). V was trimmed by 6 bases and J by 0 bases, leaving 10 bases between them. The CDR3 covers 14 residues. The germline gives CDR1 ENHRY, CDR2 SYGVKD.

The V gene is TRBV7-9, the J gene TRBJ1-1; maybe TRBD1 (5 bases). This CDR3 has 13 residues. Germline CDR1 is SEHNR and CDR2 is FQNEAQ (reference sequence). V was shortened by 5 bases and J by 4 bases, with 11 bases between the two germline ends. CDR3 nucleotide sequence: TGTGCCAGCAGCCCCCTGGGGGGCACTGAAGCTTTCTTT. Its protein is CASSPLGGTEAFF.

The chain recombines TRBV28 with TRBJ2-1, with a weak D call TRBD2 (5 bases). CDR3 length equals 14 residues. The V end lost 2 bases, the J end lost 8 bases, and 13 bases lay between the germline ends. Germline CDR1 is MDHEN and CDR2 is SYDVKM. The CDR3 nucleotides read TGTGCCAGCAGTTTAGGACTTGGCGGCGATGAGCAGTTCTTC. Residues: CASSLGLGGDEQFF.

In DNA form, the CDR3 reads TGTGCCAGCCTCGGGGGATCCTACAATGAGCAGTTCTTC. Its protein product is CASLGGSYNEQFF. This chain joins TRBV6-5 and TRBJ2-1, with a tentative D call TRBD2 (6 bases). The CDR3 has 13 residues. With 8 bases removed from V and 1 base from J, the gap between germline ends came to 9 bases. Germline-derived CDR1 and CDR2 are MNHEY and SVGAGI.

Here the CDR3 DNA reads TGCGCCAGCAGCCAAGATTATTACCCCGGGACAGAAGAGCAGTTCTTC. This sequence encodes CASSQDYYPGTEEQFF. The chain employs TRBV4-3 and TRBJ2-1; 7 bases match TRBD1. V trimming: 0 bases; J trimming: 10 bases; junction bases outside the gene matches: 12. This CDR3 spans 16 amino acids. Germline V gene sequence: CDR1 LGHNA, CDR2 YSLEER.